This T cell receptor beta chain was sequenced for a study of T cell responses to AZD1222 COVID-19 vaccine. The ends were cut back, 8 bases at V and 4 bases at J, with 18 bases in the middle. Germline values: CDR1 SEHNR, CDR2 FQNEAQ (reference sequence). The CDR3 has 14 amino acids. With respect to this clone: Other DNA variants within this sample encode the same CDR3.

TCRdb's table, derived via immunoSEQ multiplex PCR, lists solely in-frame clones and lacks some. The table lists 150,000 to 190,000 clones, around nine tenths of them singletons. The source was peripheral blood, collected on day 0 of AZD1222 vaccination. This TCR was sampled from an adult in good health. The chain links TRBV7-9 to TRBJ2-7; D uncertain. The CDR3 region has the DNA TGTGCCAGCTCGACCGACGGTGGGTCTTACGAGCAGTACTTC. This codes for CASSTDGGSYEQYF.